This entry is about one T cell receptor beta chain. Its antigen is as yet unknown. Constant-segment-primed 5'RACE gave TCR alpha and TCR beta cDNA libraries with sample barcodes and UMIs. MiXCR, applied by TCRdb to the 5' RACE reads, yields one record per CDR3 protein. The table includes around 300,000 distinct CDR3 sequences, 13% detected once. This record belongs to a study of T-cell memory formation after mild COVID-19. Turning to the study itself: Largely donor-specific sequence clusters came from two donors. Study results and limitations: CD4/CD8 balance held among clones contracting day 15 to 85, and later expanders leaned CD4+. For second-wave clones that peaked at day 37, SARS-CoV-2 specificity went unverified.

There are 18 residues in the CDR3. The junction had 15 bases not matched to a gene; V was cut back by 5 bases and J by 0 bases. Germline assignment: CDR1 SEHNR and CDR2 FQNEAQ (reference sequence). This TCR came from a man between 18 and 29 years old who had mild COVID-19 (a few samples of this study predate the infection). Cell type and time point are not known. This chain links TRBV7-9 with TRBJ1-2; 7 nucleotides match TRBD1. The sample consisted of PBMCs or a T cell subset sorted from them (not recorded which). CDR3 sequence (DNA): TGTGCCAGCAGCCCTTTGGGCCGGGACAGTAAAGCTAACTATGGCTACACCTTC. As protein: CASSPLGRDSKANYGYTF.